This TCR beta chain derives from a study of T-cell reconstitution after alpha-beta-depleted transplantation in children. The germline gives CDR1 KGHSH, CDR2 LQKENI. The CDR3 consists of 16 residues. V shed 3 bases and J 5 bases; nucleotides not matched to a gene: 4. TCRbeta library preparation incorporated unique molecular identifiers. Via MiXCR, TCRdb re-called the PCR reads, giving one row per CDR3 protein. The sample has about 600,000 distinct CDR3 sequences, roughly a tenth seen once. There are many counts of this clonotype. The sequence was obtained from a human donor who donated a stem cell graft to a child with acute myeloid leukemia. The rearrangement uses TRBV18 and TRBJ2-1, with 13 bases lining up with TRBD2. The sample in question was PBMCs from the stem cell graft donor, obtained from the stem cell graft. In DNA form, the CDR3 reads TGTGCCAGCTCACCTCGGACTAGCGGGAGCGACAATGAGCAGTTCTTC. Amino acids: CASSPRTSGSDNEQFF.